Below are 27 T cell receptor beta chains sequenced from a single sample in a study of monozygotic twins with inflammatory bowel disease. Following a re-call of the 5' RACE reads, TCRdb has one entry per CDR3 protein and lacks DNA. This listing includes around 220,000 distinct CDR3 sequences. Specimen: blood. These TCRs come from a human donor with ulcerative colitis or Crohn's disease, or a healthy co-twin of an affected twin (not recorded which).

The V call is TRBV6-6, the J call TRBJ1-5; TCRdb's D gene call, TRBD1, goes unchecked for lack of DNA. Germline V gives CDR1 MNHNY, CDR2 SVGAGI (reference sequence). The CDR3 has 12 amino acids. The CDR3 loop is CAHSRGEQPQHF.

The rearrangement uses TRBV9 and TRBJ2-3; without DNA, the TCRdb call of TRBD1 cannot be checked. Germline V gene sequence: CDR1 SGDLS, CDR2 YYNGEE. The CDR3 consists of 20 residues. CDR3 sequence: CASSVEGGTGGSISTDTQYF. Full variable domain (missing parts from reference TRBV9 and TRBJ2-3): DSGVTQTPKHLITATGQRVTLRCSPRSGDLSVYWYQQSLDQGLQFLIQYYNGEERAKGNILERFSAQQFPDLHSELNLSSLELGDSALYFCASSVEGGTGGSISTDTQYFGPGTRLTVL.

The rearrangement links TRBV6-2 or TRBV6-3 to TRBJ1-1; TCRdb reports TRBD1, a call that lacks DNA to check it against. The CDR3 contains 17 residues. The germline V gene has CDR1 MNHEY and CDR2 SVGEGT. CDR3 sequence: CASVPRWPPAPNTEAFF.

The V gene is TRBV7-8, the J gene TRBJ1-2; TCRdb's assignment of TRBD1 cannot be checked, as there is no DNA. Germline V lookup: CDR1 SGHVS, CDR2 FQNEAQ. The CDR3 has 14 residues. CDR3 protein: CASSSTGTTKGYTF.

The rearrangement joins TRBV7-6 to TRBJ1-4; TCRdb picks TRBD1, but there is no DNA to check that call. The CDR3 runs to 15 residues. Per the germline V gene, CDR1 is SGHVS and CDR2 is FNYEAQ. This chain's CDR3 is CASSLDPGGNEKLFF.

The chain uses TRBV28 and TRBJ2-2; TCRdb gives TRBD2 as the D gene, but with no DNA this cannot be confirmed. The CDR3 is 15 residues long. CDR1 MDHEN and CDR2 SYDVKM come from the germline V gene. CDR3 sequence reads: CAVGSWETNTGELFF. Filled out from reference TRBV28 and TRBJ2-2, the complete variable domain reads DVKVTQSSRYLVKRTGEKVFLECVQDMDHENMFWYRQDPGLGLRLIYFSYDVKMKEKGDIPEGYSVSREKKERFSLILESASTNQTSMYLCAVGSWETNTGELFFGEGSRLTVL.

This sequence joins TRBV27 and TRBJ2-7; TCRdb gives TRBD1 as the D gene, but with no DNA this cannot be confirmed. Germline values: CDR1 MNHEY, CDR2 SMNVEV (reference sequence). The CDR3 extends over 14 amino acids. The CDR3 loop reads CVSSLLGQGFEQYF.

The chain joins TRBV20-1 to TRBJ1-2; TCRdb lists TRBD1, though no DNA is available to test this call. This CDR3 contains 16 residues. Per the germline V gene, CDR1 is DFQATT and CDR2 is SNEGSKA (reference sequence). Here the CDR3 reads CSARDQYITGLGGYTF.

The chain has TRBV18 and TRBJ2-7; as DNA is missing, the TRBD1 call by TCRdb cannot be tested. The CDR3 length is 15 residues. Germline V gene data show CDR1 as KGHSH and CDR2 as LQKENI. CDR3 protein: CASSRDRGPGDEQYF.

The genes are TRBV11-2 and TRBJ2-3; TCRdb's D call of TRBD1 is untestable without DNA. This CDR3 comprises 14 residues. Germline V gene sequence: CDR1 SGHAT, CDR2 FQNNGV. The CDR3 protein is CASRRDRRTDTQYF.

V gene TRBV29-1 combines with J gene TRBJ2-1; checking the TCRdb D call of TRBD2 is not possible without DNA. In germline, CDR1 is SQVTM, CDR2 ANQGSEA. The CDR3 consists of 12 residues. The CDR3 sequence is CSSKGEGDEQFF.

CDR3 loop: CSAHQGTGGWVETQYF. The chain recombines TRBV20-1 with TRBJ2-5; TCRdb's D call, TRBD1, is unchecked because there is no DNA. Germline assignment: CDR1 DFQATT and CDR2 SNEGSKA (reference sequence). The CDR3 length is 16 residues.

The chain recombines TRBV5-1 with TRBJ2-1. Germline lookup yields CDR1 SGHRS and CDR2 YFSETQ. This CDR3 contains 16 residues. CDR3 region: CASSRLADVAYNEQFF.

V and J are TRBV6-2 or TRBV6-3 and TRBJ1-5. The CDR3 covers 16 residues. Germline values: CDR1 MNHEY, CDR2 SVGEGT. CDR3: CASSYSQHGRNQPQHF.

The rearrangement uses TRBV25-1 and TRBJ2-7; TCRdb gives TRBD2 as the D gene, but with no DNA this cannot be confirmed. The CDR3 is made up of 15 amino acids. Germline CDR1 MGHDK, CDR2 SYGVNS. The CDR3 loop is CASSGLAGSSYEQYF.

The chain recombines TRBV12-3 or TRBV12-4 with TRBJ1-3. The CDR3 covers 13 residues. CDR3 loop: CASSLSPMDTIYF.

The chain combines TRBV12-3 or TRBV12-4 with TRBJ1-2. This CDR3 has 14 amino acids. The CDR3 protein is CASSSSLANYGYTF.

This chain links TRBV6-5 with TRBJ1-1. CDR1 and CDR2 from the germline V gene are MNHEY and SVGAGI. CDR3 length equals 14 residues. Here the CDR3 reads CASSYSGIRTEAFF.

The rearrangement uses TRBV7-9 and TRBJ2-6; TCRdb gives TRBD1 as the D gene, but with no DNA this cannot be confirmed. CDR3 length equals 18 residues. Germline assignment: CDR1 SEHNR and CDR2 FQNEAQ (reference sequence). This CDR3 is CASTPQGLSVSGANVLTF.

The chain has TRBV29-1 and TRBJ1-1; as DNA is missing, the TRBD1 call by TCRdb cannot be tested. The CDR3 has 14 residues. Germline V gene data show CDR1 as SQVTM and CDR2 as ANQGSEA. CDR3 protein: CRVEGLRGPAEAFF. Based on the CDR3 plus reference TRBV29-1 and TRBJ1-1, the full variable domain is SAVISQKPSRDICQRGTSLTIQCQVDSQVTMMFWYRQQPGQSLTLIATANQGSEATYESGFVIDKFPISRPNLTFSTLTVSNMSPEDSSIYLCRVEGLRGPAEAFFGQGTRLTVV.

This sequence joins TRBV9 and TRBJ2-3; TCRdb proposes TRBD1, but this gene call is untestable without DNA. Per germline, CDR1 SGDLS and CDR2 YYNGEE. The CDR3 is 16 residues long. The CDR3 sequence: CASTIGGRPSTDTQYF.

The chain links TRBV5-5 to TRBJ1-5; the TCRdb call, TRBD1, lacks DNA for checking. CDR1 and CDR2 from the germline V gene are SGHKS and YYEKEE (reference sequence). This CDR3 contains 13 residues. The CDR3 reads CASSRSGGEPQHF.

The rearrangement uses TRBV28 and TRBJ2-2; TCRdb designates TRBD2, a call that cannot be tested without DNA. Germline V gives CDR1 MDHEN, CDR2 SYDVKM. CDR3 length: 14 residues. This chain's CDR3 is CASSPWADGGELSF. Variable domain in full (rest from reference TRBV28 and TRBJ2-2): DVKVTQSSRYLVKRTGEKVFLECVQDMDHENMFWYRQDPGLGLRLIYFSYDVKMKEKGDIPEGYSVSREKKERFSLILESASTNQTSMYLCASSPWADGGELSFGEGSRLTVL.

The rearrangement joins TRBV6-5 to TRBJ1-2; TCRdb selects TRBD1, and the lack of DNA leaves this call unchecked. Germline V gene lookup returns CDR1 MNHEY and CDR2 SVGAGI. The length of the CDR3 is 12 residues. This chain's CDR3 is CASRRENYGYTF.

The J gene is TRBJ2-7, the V gene TRBV6-5; the TCRdb D gene call, TRBD1, has no DNA to confirm it. Germline assignment: CDR1 MNHEY and CDR2 SVGAGI. The CDR3 contains 15 residues. CDR3 sequence reads: CASSYSLGGAYEQYF.

The chain combines TRBV5-6 with TRBJ1-1; TCRdb indicates TRBD1, and absent DNA this call remains unverified. The CDR3 is 11 residues long. In germline, CDR1 is SGHDT, CDR2 YYEEEE. The CDR3 loop reads CASSGLGLAFF.

V usage is TRBV7-2 and J usage is TRBJ2-3; as DNA is missing, the TRBD1 call by TCRdb cannot be tested. The CDR3 totals 16 residues. The V gene's germline CDR1 is SGHTA and CDR2 FQGNSA. CDR3 loop: CASSVQGGTGTDTQYF.